This T cell receptor (beta chain) was captured in a study of T cell responses to AZD1222 COVID-19 vaccine. General study results and limits: Dominant at 160-218 and 743-854, vaccine-associated CD4 TCRs also spanned spike.

Clones were sequenced by immunoSEQ multiplex PCR, and TCRdb holds only the in-frame ones, with some missing. The sample comprises roughly 150,000 clones, 70% to 90% of which are singletons, and approximately 6.6% rests with the top ten. As concerns this clone: Its target is unknown.

Germline V lookup: CDR1 SGHNT, CDR2 YYREEE (reference sequence). The CDR3 totals 14 residues. Losses at the gene ends were 4 bases for V and 3 bases for J; bases not matched to a gene: 7. The genes are TRBV5-4 and TRBJ2-7; 7 bases match TRBD1. Sequencing was performed on peripheral blood, taken after recovery from COVID-19. This receptor was obtained from an adult who had recovered from COVID-19. DNA of the CDR3: TGTGCCAGCAGCCTTTCCGGGACAGTCTACGAGCAGTACTTC. Translation gives CASSLSGTVYEQYF.